This T cell receptor beta chain came from a study of blood T cell repertoires in COVID-19 (dated by TCRdb to 2020 to 2021). General notes on the study: The collaborator samples originated in the United States, Italy and Spain and spanned the acute and convalescent phases of COVID-19. The dataset comprised deeply sampled blood TCRbeta repertoires from subjects exposed to, actively infected with, or recovered from COVID-19. Sample metadata almost always included a de-identified subject ID, COVID-19 status, age in years and sex. Samples were obtained from the ongoing ImmuneRACE study (first 160 participants) and from 1,000 to 1,500 subjects provided by 6 global collaborators. The prospective study material was composed of cDNA or gDNA derived from T cells, B-cell-depleted T cells, or PBMCs. Where available, HLA class I and class II types were obtained from metadata supplied by the sample provider rather than from assay-based typing. The repertoires were released in a freely available public database intended as a resource for research on the immune response to SARS-CoV-2.

Note on this clone: It lacks a known antigen. Qualities for individual bases were not recorded, and no much larger clone is one base off.

Study-wide conclusions, independent of this receptor: The quantity of clinical and demographic metadata differed by source and by participant and was supplied without curation.

TCRbeta CDR3 regions were amplified from genomic DNA by means of the immunoSEQ Assay, a bias-controlled multiplex PCR. The source study handled its data this way. Within the assay, amplification of reference gene primers was used to estimate how many nucleated cells each sample contained. Sequence reads were collapsed and filtered to measure the absolute abundance of every unique TCRbeta CDR3 rearrangement. For each sample, productive Simpson clonality was calculated as the square root of Simpson's diversity index across productive rearrangements. TCRdb's version of the immuneACCESS table is confined to in-frame rearrangements and falls short of the full clone set. An unresolved V gene accounts for under half of the shortfall where checked; the remainder is of unknown origin. That table furnishes V, J and clone size, whereas the DNA furnished D and trimming. The sample has under 300,000 clones on record, about 90% of them singletons. The ten top clones hold 1.2% of the sample.

The germline V gene supplies CDR1 SGHNT and CDR2 YENEEA. Trimming costs V 5 bases and J 3 bases, and their ends lie 10 bases apart. The CDR3 numbers 14 residues from cysteine through phenylalanine. The sequence is cut down to CDR3 DNA, 42 bases in frame from base 1. Participants in the prospective study were enrolled through a virtual design, were aged roughly 18 to 100 years, and lived in roughly 24 United States geographic areas. Cohort assignment in the prospective study relied on participant-reported clinical history from a screening survey and a study questionnaire. Each participant in the prospective study had whole blood, serum and a nasopharyngeal or oropharyngeal swab collected by mobile phlebotomists. Additional blood draws and questionnaires over a roughly two-month period could optionally be provided by prospective study participants. Before DNA extraction, prospective study blood samples were shipped either frozen or at room temperature.

This TCR was sampled from a human donor in a cohort exposed to, infected with or recovered from COVID-19 (not recorded which). The donor label of this sample is uncertain. Here the chain combines TRBV11-3 and TRBJ2-2; the D region possibly corresponds to TRBD1 (6 bases align). The sequenced sample was PBMCs or T cells enriched from blood (not recorded which). The nucleotide sequence is TGTGCCAGCAGCCGGGACACGTACACCGGGGAGCTGTTTTTT. Its translation is CASSRDTYTGELFF. The full variable domain, with segments outside the CDR3 supplied by the reference TRBV11-3 and TRBJ2-2 proteins, appears as EAGVVQSPRYKIIEKKQPVAFWCNPISGHNTLYWYLQNLGQGPELLIRYENEEAVDDSQLPKDRFSAERLKGVDSTLKIQPAELGDSAVYLCASSRDTYTGELFFGEGSRLTVL.